This TCR beta chain was captured in a study of T cells after somatic rescue of genetic block. V was shortened by 3 bases and J by 8 bases, with 17 bases between the two germline ends. Germline V lookup: CDR1 KGHSH, CDR2 LQKENI. CDR3 length: 15 amino acids. Sequencing used immunoSEQ multiplex PCR; TCRdb keeps in-frame clones, though not all of them. The sample carries 85,000 to 100,000 clones, 85% to 90% recorded once. The rearrangement joins TRBV18 to TRBJ2-4, with D perhaps TRBD1 or TRBD2 (5 bases each). The receptor was isolated from a woman aged 18 to 35. The source material was peripheral blood mononuclear cells (PBMCs). CDR3 DNA: TGTGCCAGCTCACCGAGCAGGGAGTTTTCGGACATTCAGTACTTC. Amino acid sequence: CASSPSREFSDIQYF.